These 18 T cell receptor beta chains were sequenced from one sample in a study of T cell responses to AZD1222 COVID-19 vaccine. Profiled with immunoSEQ multiplex PCR; TCRdb holds only in-frame clones, not every one. The sample holds around 110,000 clones, roughly 90% seen once. The sample here was peripheral blood, taken on day 0 of AZD1222 vaccination. All receptors derive from an adult in good health.

V is TRBV11-2 and J is TRBJ2-7, with 10 nucleotides matching TRBD1. The CDR3 is made up of 14 amino acids. The J segment lost 6 bases and the V segment lost 2 bases, leaving 4 bases of the junction unmatched. The germline V gene has CDR1 SGHAT and CDR2 FQNNGV. CDR3: CASSLIWTGGEQYF. CDR3 sequence (DNA): TGTGCCAGCAGCTTAATCTGGACAGGGGGCGAGCAGTACTTC.

The V gene is TRBV3-1 (or the pseudogene TRBV3-2), the J gene TRBJ2-1, with 9 bases that match TRBD2. The CDR3 contains 15 residues. Unmatched junction bases numbered 7, after V lost 4 bases and J lost 6 bases. The V gene's germline CDR1 is LGHDT and CDR2 YNNKEL (reference sequence). The CDR3 sequence: CASSLLAGGVNEQFF. Here the CDR3 DNA reads TGTGCCAGCAGCCTTCTGGCGGGAGGGGTCAATGAGCAGTTCTTC.

The chain couples TRBV19 to TRBJ2-2; D not resolved. This CDR3 spans 14 amino acids. Trimming cost V 6 bases and J 1 base, with 9 bases left between them. The V gene's germline CDR1 is LNHDA and CDR2 SQIVND (reference sequence). The DNA of the CDR3 is TGTGCCAGTAGAACCGGACGGAACACCGGGGAGCTGTTTTTT. This encodes CASRTGRNTGELFF. The whole variable domain, filled in from reference TRBV19 and TRBJ2-2, reads DGGITQSPKYLFRKEGQNVTLSCEQNLNHDAMYWYRQDPGQGLRLIYYSQIVNDFQKGDIAEGYSVSREKKESFPLTVTSAQKNPTAFYLCASRTGRNTGELFFGEGSRLTVL.

This clone was picked up a small number of times. The rearrangement uses TRBV7-8 and TRBJ1-2; D is unclear. This CDR3 region has 15 residues. Trimming shortened V by 5 bases and J by 8 bases, and 21 bases separated the two germline ends. CDR1 SGHVS and CDR2 FQNEAQ come from the germline V gene. CDR3 sequence reads: CASSQTGPLVGGYTF. In DNA form, the CDR3 reads TGTGCCAGCAGCCAAACCGGGCCCCTTGTGGGCGGCTACACCTTC. Full variable domain (outside the CDR3, taken from reference TRBV7-8 and TRBJ1-2): GAGVSQSPRYKVAKRGQDVALRCDPISGHVSLFWYQQALGQGPEFLTYFQNEAQLDKSGLPSDRFFAERPEGSVSTLKIQRTQQEDSAVYLCASSQTGPLVGGYTFGSGTRLTVV.

V gene TRBV5-5 combines with J gene TRBJ1-2, with D unclear. Germline V gives CDR1 SGHKS, CDR2 YYEKEE (reference sequence). CDR3 size: 14 residues. V was shortened by 0 bases and J by 8 bases, with 14 bases between the two germline ends. The CDR3 is CASSLVPEGHGYTF. Here the CDR3 DNA reads TGTGCCAGCAGCTTGGTCCCGGAGGGTCACGGCTACACCTTC.

The rearrangement links TRBV15 to TRBJ2-5; the match to TRBD1 covers 10 bases. The J segment lost 2 bases and the V segment lost 3 bases, leaving 3 bases of the junction unmatched. The CDR3 totals 15 residues. The germline V gene has CDR1 LNHNV and CDR2 YYDKDF (reference sequence). This CDR3 is CATSRDRGGQETQYF. CDR3 sequence (DNA): TGTGCCACCAGCAGGGACAGGGGGGGACAAGAGACCCAGTACTTC.

In this sample, this clone turned up once. The V gene is TRBV2, the J gene TRBJ2-2; possible D gene TRBD2, 5 bases. The CDR3 is 12 residues long. The germline V gene encodes CDR1 SNHLY and CDR2 FYNNEI. Trimming shortened V by 7 bases and J by 7 bases, and 10 bases separated the two germline ends. The CDR3 loop is CASTREGGELFF. In nucleotides, the CDR3 is TGTGCCAGCACCCGGGAAGGCGGGGAGCTGTTTTTT.

The V gene is TRBV12-3 or TRBV12-4, the J gene TRBJ2-7; TRBD2 is a possible D gene (6 bases). This CDR3 has 13 residues. Deletions cut 5 bases from V and 0 bases from J, with 8 bases between. CDR3 DNA: TGTGCCAGCAGTCCGGGACTCTCCTACGAGCAGTACTTC. It specifies CASSPGLSYEQYF.

The chain employs TRBV28 and TRBJ1-1; D not resolved. The germline V gene has CDR1 MDHEN and CDR2 SYDVKM. The CDR3 is made up of 11 amino acids. Trimming pared 4 bases from V and 1 base from J, leaving 1 base between. Here the CDR3 DNA reads TGTGCCAGCAGTTGGAACACTGAAGCTTTCTTT. As protein: CASSWNTEAFF.

This rearrangement joins TRBV2 to TRBJ2-1; D not certain. The CDR3 runs to 12 residues. Germline CDR1 reads SNHLY; CDR2 reads FYNNEI. The CDR3 DNA reads as TGTCCCTCATACGGACCCCCGGATGAGCAGTTCTTC. It yields the protein CPSYGPPDEQFF.

The chain is built from TRBV4-1 and TRBJ2-5, with a possible D match to TRBD2 (5 bases). Germline-derived CDR1 and CDR2 are MGHRA and YSYEKL. The CDR3 is 15 amino acids. V lost 0 bases, J lost 1 base, and 9 bases lay in between. CDR3 nucleotides: TGCGCCAGCAGCCAAGATGGAGGTCTCCAAGAGACCCAGTACTTC. As protein: CASSQDGGLQETQYF.

The chain recombines TRBV5-1 with TRBJ1-4, with a tentative D call TRBD1 (5 bases). From germline, CDR1 is SGHRS and CDR2 YFSETQ. V dropped 0 bases and J dropped 6 bases, with 9 bases sitting between them. The length of the CDR3 is 14 residues. The CDR3 region is CASSLVQGDEKLFF. CDR3 DNA sequence: TGCGCCAGCAGCTTGGTTCAGGGTGATGAAAAACTGTTTTTT.

The table lists this clone with a few counts. The chain links TRBV28 to TRBJ2-3, with 7 bases aligning to TRBD2. There are 14 residues in the CDR3. Germline V gives CDR1 MDHEN, CDR2 SYDVKM. J lost 4 bases, V lost 5 bases, and 6 bases had no gene match. This CDR3 reads CASSRGSSPDTQYF. Written as DNA, the CDR3 is TGTGCCAGCAGTCGCGGGAGTAGCCCAGATACGCAGTATTTT.

This chain uses TRBV20-1 with TRBJ1-1; D is perhaps TRBD1 (6 bases). This CDR3 is built from 11 residues. Germline CDR1 and CDR2: DFQATT and SNEGSKA (reference sequence). The V end lost 3 bases, the J end lost 8 bases, and 10 bases lay between the germline ends. In DNA form, the CDR3 reads TGCAGTGCTAGGGGGACAAAAGAAGCTTTCTTT. Protein product: CSARGTKEAFF.

The CDR3, as DNA: TGTGCCAGCTCACCTCCTGGGCGGGAGGGAAACATTCAGTACTTC. This codes for CASSPPGREGNIQYF. The rearrangement joins TRBV18 to TRBJ2-4, with TRBD2 matching over 9 bases. Germline lookup yields CDR1 KGHSH and CDR2 LQKENI. CDR3 size: 15 residues. Losses at the gene ends were 3 bases for V and 6 bases for J; bases not matched to a gene: 6. The full variable domain, completed using reference TRBV18 and TRBJ2-4, is NAGVMQNPRHLVRRRGQEARLRCSPMKGHSHVYWYRQLPEEGLKFMVYLQKENIIDESGMPKERFSAEFPKEGPSILRIQQVVRGDSAAYFCASSPPGREGNIQYFGAGTRLSVL.

This rearrangement joins TRBV9 to TRBJ2-1; 13 nucleotides line up with TRBD2. V was clipped by 0 bases and J by 4 bases; unmatched bases: 7. The CDR3 runs to 18 residues. In germline, CDR1 is SGDLS, CDR2 YYNGEE. For the CDR3, the DNA is TGTGCCAGCAGCGTAGGGGAACTAGCGGGAGGGAAATACAATGAGCAGTTCTTC. Translating it yields CASSVGELAGGKYNEQFF.

For the CDR3, the DNA is TGCGCCAGCAGCCAAGATCCGGGTACAACCTACAATGAGCAGTTCTTC. Encoded protein: CASSQDPGTTYNEQFF. The rearrangement joins TRBV4-3 to TRBJ2-1; D gene uncertain. There are 16 residues in the CDR3. The V gene's germline CDR1 is LGHNA and CDR2 YSLEER. The V end lost 0 bases, the J end lost 2 bases, and 11 bases lay between the germline ends.

The chain links TRBV4-1 to TRBJ2-1; 8 nucleotides agree with TRBD2. Per germline, CDR1 MGHRA and CDR2 YSYEKL. V lost 1 base to trimming and J lost 2 bases; unmatched junction nucleotides: 7. The CDR3 covers 17 residues. The CDR3 DNA sequence: TGCGCCAGCAGCCAAGGTCAGAGCGGGAGCACCTACAATGAGCAGTTCTTC. Translating it yields CASSQGQSGSTYNEQFF.